This T cell receptor (beta chain) stems from a study of shared clonotypes between healthy human individuals. Measured with immunoSEQ multiplex PCR; TCRdb has only the in-frame clones, and not every one. The sample has some 2,100,000 clones; almost 96% are singletons. Germline V gene sequence: CDR1 SGHNT, CDR2 YYREEE (reference sequence). The CDR3 loop spans 13 amino acids. Trimming at V came to 9 bases and at J to 1 base, leaving 6 bases not matched to a gene. This sequence joins TRBV5-4 and TRBJ1-1, with TRBD1 identical over 7 bases. Sequencing was done on a sample of naive CD4+ T cells sorted from blood. As to subset: CD45RA+ positively selected. This receptor was obtained from a man younger than 35 in good health. The CDR3 sequence: CATQRQGNTEAFF. The CDR3 DNA reads as TGTGCCACACAACGACAGGGGAACACTGAAGCTTTCTTT.